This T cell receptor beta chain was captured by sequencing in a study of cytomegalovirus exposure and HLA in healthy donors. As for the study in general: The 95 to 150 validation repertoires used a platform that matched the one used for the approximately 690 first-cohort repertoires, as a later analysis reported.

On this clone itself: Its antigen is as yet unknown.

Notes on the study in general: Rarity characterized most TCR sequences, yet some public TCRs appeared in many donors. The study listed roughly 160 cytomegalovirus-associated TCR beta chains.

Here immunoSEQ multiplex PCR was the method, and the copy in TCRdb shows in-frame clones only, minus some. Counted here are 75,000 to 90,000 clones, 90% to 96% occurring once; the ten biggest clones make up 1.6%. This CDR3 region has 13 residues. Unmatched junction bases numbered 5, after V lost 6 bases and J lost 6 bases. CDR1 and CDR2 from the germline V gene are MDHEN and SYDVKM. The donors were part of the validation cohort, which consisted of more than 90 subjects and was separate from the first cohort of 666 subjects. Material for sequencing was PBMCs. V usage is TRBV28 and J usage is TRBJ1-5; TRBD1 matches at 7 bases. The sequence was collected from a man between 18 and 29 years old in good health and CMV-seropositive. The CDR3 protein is CASREGAPQPQHF. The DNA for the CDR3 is TGTGCCAGCAGAGAGGGGGCACCTCAGCCCCAGCATTTT.